This entry lists 3 T cell receptor beta chains sequenced from one sample in a study of blood T cell repertoires in COVID-19. The data were produced by immunoSEQ multiplex PCR, yet TCRdb's version contains in-frame clones alone and is incomplete. This table holds about 400,000 clones, over 75% found once. Sample: PBMCs or T cells enriched from blood (not recorded which). Receptors were obtained from a woman aged 25 to 39 with acute COVID-19.

This clone was detected only a few times. The CDR3 protein is CASSHSYGELFF. As DNA, the CDR3 is TGTGCCAGCAGTCATAGCTACGGGGAGCTGTTTTTT. The chain carries TRBV6-5 and TRBJ2-2, with unresolved D. The germline gives CDR1 MNHEY, CDR2 SVGAGI. V was clipped by 5 bases and J by 7 bases, with 8 bases between them. This CDR3 has 12 residues.

V is TRBV2 and J is TRBJ1-1; 8 positions agree with TRBD1. V lost 7 bases, J lost 2 bases, and 6 bases stayed unmatched. Germline V lookup: CDR1 SNHLY, CDR2 FYNNEI. This CDR3 has 14 residues. CDR3 in DNA: TGTGCCAGCATCAGAGGGACAGGTAACACTGAAGCTTTCTTT. Protein: CASIRGTGNTEAFF.

This clone was counted a single time. The gene calls are TRBV4-1 and TRBJ2-3; 13 nucleotides align to TRBD2. CDR1 and CDR2 from the germline V gene are MGHRA and YSYEKL. The CDR3 extends over 17 amino acids. The trim removed 4 bases at V and 2 bases at J, leaving 6 bases unmatched. The CDR3 DNA follows: TGCGCCAGCAGCCTCCGACTAGCGGGGGGACCCACAGATACGCAGTATTTT. Translation: CASSLRLAGGPTDTQYF.